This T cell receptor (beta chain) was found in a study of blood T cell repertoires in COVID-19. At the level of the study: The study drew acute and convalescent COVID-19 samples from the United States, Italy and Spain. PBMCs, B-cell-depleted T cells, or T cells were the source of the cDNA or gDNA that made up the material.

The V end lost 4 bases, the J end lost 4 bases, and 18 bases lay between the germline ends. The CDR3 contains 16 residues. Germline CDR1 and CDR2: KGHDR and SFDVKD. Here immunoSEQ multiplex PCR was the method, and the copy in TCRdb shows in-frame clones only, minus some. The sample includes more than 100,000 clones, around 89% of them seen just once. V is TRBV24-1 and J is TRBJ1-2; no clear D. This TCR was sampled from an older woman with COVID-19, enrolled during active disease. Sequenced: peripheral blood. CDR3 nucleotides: TGTGCCACCAGTGACCATGCGGCGGTTTCGGGCTATGGCTACACCTTC. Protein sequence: CATSDHAAVSGYGYTF.